This T cell receptor (beta chain) comes out of a study of blood T cell repertoires in COVID-19. Study-level background: Both acute and convalescent COVID-19 samples were obtained from the United States, Italy and Spain. Nucleic acid was either cDNA or gDNA, and it came from T cells, B-cell-depleted T cells, or PBMCs.

The CDR3 extends over 17 amino acids. J gave up 2 bases and V 4 bases, and 10 bases lay outside the gene matches. CDR1 and CDR2 (germline): LGHNT, FRNRAP. Per the study methods: The assay estimated nucleated cells by amplifying reference gene primers. The data were produced by immunoSEQ multiplex PCR, yet TCRdb's version contains in-frame clones alone and is incomplete. The V and J calls and clone size are taken from that table; D and trimming were inferred from the DNA. The sample holds around 140,000 clones, about four fifths seen once. The chain has TRBV12-5 and TRBJ2-1; 8 bases are shared with TRBD2. This TCR came from a man aged 65-85 years who had recovered from COVID-19. Material for sequencing was peripheral blood. In DNA, the CDR3 is TGTGCTAGTGGTTCCACACCGGGACTAGGAACCTACAATGAGCAGTTCTTC. Translated: CASGSTPGLGTYNEQFF. The whole variable domain, remainder taken from reference TRBV12-5 and TRBJ2-1, is DARVTQTPRHKVTEMGQEVTMRCQPILGHNTVFWYRQTMMQGLELLAYFRNRAPLDDSGMPKDRFSAEMPDATLATLKIQPSEPRDSAVYFCASGSTPGLGTYNEQFFGPGTRLTVL.